These 12 T cell receptor beta chains originate from one sample sequenced in a study of T cell repertoires in cytomegalovirus infection. Their antigen targets remain unknown. Via MiXCR, TCRdb re-called the reads, giving one row per CDR3 protein. Of about 120,000 distinct CDR3 sequences in the sample, 10% were seen once. The sample taken for sequencing was PBMCs, sequenced either directly or after in vitro stimulation (not recorded which). These TCRs come from a human donor in good health (CMV status not recorded). Some clones in this sample may be carry-over from other donors' samples.

The chain uses TRBV7-2 and TRBJ2-5; TRBD2 matches at 11 bases. CDR1 is SGHTA and CDR2 is FQGNSA in the germline V gene. Losses at the gene ends were 2 bases for V and 5 bases for J; bases not matched to a gene: 4. This CDR3 contains 15 residues. In DNA, the CDR3 is TGTGCCAGCAGCTTAATAGCGGGGGGGTGGGAGACCCAGTACTTC. This gives the protein CASSLIAGGWETQYF. The whole variable domain, filled in from reference TRBV7-2 and TRBJ2-5, reads GAGVSQSPSNKVTEKGKDVELRCDPISGHTALYWYRQSLGQGLEFLIYFQGNSAPDKSGLPSDRFSAERTGGSVSTLTIQRTQQEDSAVYLCASSLIAGGWETQYFGPGTRLLVL.

The table lists this clonotype with a few counts. The chain employs TRBV4-3 and TRBJ1-2, with 7 bases identical to TRBD1. Germline CDR1 reads LGHNA; CDR2 reads YSLEER. The CDR3 extends over 15 amino acids. Trimming cost V 0 bases and J 4 bases; bases outside gene matches: 5. For the CDR3, the DNA is TGCGCCAGCAGCCAAGATCGAGGGGGCGGCTATGGCTACACCTTC. Its protein product is CASSQDRGGGYGYTF.

This sequence joins TRBV7-6 and TRBJ2-7; unclear D gene. Deletions cut 5 bases from V and 3 bases from J, with 20 bases between. CDR3 size: 16 residues. Germline loops: CDR1 SGHVS, CDR2 FNYEAQ. The CDR3 sequence is CASSQTSRVGIYEQYF. Here the CDR3 DNA reads TGTGCCAGCAGCCAGACCTCTAGGGTGGGGATCTACGAGCAGTACTTC.

This clonotype was seen only a few times. The genes are TRBV5-1 and TRBJ2-5; 12 bases fit TRBD1. The CDR3 contains 15 residues. V lost 7 bases to trimming and J lost 5 bases; unmatched junction nucleotides: 9. Germline V gene sequence: CDR1 SGHRS, CDR2 YFSETQ. CDR3 sequence reads: CASATGDRGQETQYF. CDR3 DNA sequence: TGCGCCAGCGCTACCGGGGACAGGGGGCAGGAGACCCAGTACTTC.

This clonotype was seen many times. V and J are TRBV5-8 and TRBJ2-6; 7 nucleotides line up with TRBD2. With V trimmed by 6 bases and J by 4 bases, 19 bases remained unmatched. The germline V gene encodes CDR1 SGHTS and CDR2 YDEGEE. This CDR3 has 19 residues. The CDR3 bases are TGTGCCAGCACCCCCTATGGACTAGTTTTTCATGGGGGGGCCAACGTCCTGACTTTC. As protein: CASTPYGLVFHGGANVLTF. The full variable domain, its missing parts supplied by reference TRBV5-8 and TRBJ2-6, is EAGVTQSPTHLIKTRGQQATLRCSPISGHTSVYWYQQALGLGLQFLLWYDEGEERNRGNFPPRFSGRQFPNYSSELNVNALELEDSALYLCASTPYGLVFHGGANVLTFGAGSRLTVL.

The chain links TRBV7-9 to TRBJ2-5; D gene ambiguous. Between the trimmed V and J ends, which lost 5 bases and 2 bases, there was a span of 21 bases. The CDR3 runs to 17 residues. The germline V gene encodes CDR1 SEHNR and CDR2 FQNEAQ (reference sequence). The CDR3 region has the DNA TGTGCCAGCAGCACAGCAGCTTTGCGGTTGACACAAGAGACCCAGTACTTC. Residues: CASSTAALRLTQETQYF.

The chain combines TRBV20-1 with TRBJ1-5; TRBD1 might be the D (5 bases). This CDR3 has 14 residues. Germline loops: CDR1 DFQATT, CDR2 SNEGSKA (reference sequence). V lost 6 bases and J lost 4, with 16 bases in between. The CDR3 DNA reads as TGCAGTGCCCCCCTGTCAGGGATAAATCAGCCCCAGCATTTT. It is translated as CSAPLSGINQPQHF.

This clonotype was counted ten times or more. This sequence joins TRBV19 and TRBJ2-1, with TRBD2 as a possible D gene (5 bases). The germline CDR1 and CDR2 sequences are LNHDA and SQIVND (reference sequence). V was clipped by 4 bases and J by 0 bases, with 7 bases between them. The CDR3 is 14 amino acids. CDR3 sequence (DNA): TGTGCCAGTAGTAGCGGGCGCTCCTACAATGAGCAGTTCTTC. This encodes CASSSGRSYNEQFF. Complete variable domain (other parts from reference TRBV19 and TRBJ2-1): DGGITQSPKYLFRKEGQNVTLSCEQNLNHDAMYWYRQDPGQGLRLIYYSQIVNDFQKGDIAEGYSVSREKKESFPLTVTSAQKNPTAFYLCASSSGRSYNEQFFGPGTRLTVL.

This clonotype showed up just a few times. The chain combines TRBV2 with TRBJ1-6; a possible D gene is TRBD1 (6 bases). CDR1 SNHLY and CDR2 FYNNEI come from the germline V gene. V was pared by 3 bases and J by 7 bases, with 19 bases between. The CDR3 covers 17 residues. The chain's CDR3 is CASSDPGQGGKNSPLHF. As DNA, the CDR3 is TGTGCCAGCAGTGACCCTGGACAAGGGGGGAAGAATTCACCCCTCCACTTT.

The chain employs TRBV20-1 and TRBJ2-1; D tentatively fits TRBD1 or TRBD2 (6 bases each). Germline CDR1 and CDR2: DFQATT and SNEGSKA (reference sequence). The V end lost 0 bases, the J end lost 9 bases, and 18 bases lay between the germline ends. This CDR3 region has 15 residues. The CDR3: CSAREIRLGGREQFF. Here the CDR3 DNA reads TGCAGTGCTAGAGAAATCCGTCTCGGGGGCCGTGAGCAGTTCTTC.

The table lists this clonotype with many counts. The genes are TRBV7-8 and TRBJ1-6; D not certain. V was pared by 4 bases and J by 7 bases, with 8 bases between. The CDR3 totals 13 residues. Germline CDR1 is SGHVS and CDR2 is FQNEAQ. CDR3 sequence reads: CASSSGPNSPLHF. The CDR3 DNA follows: TGTGCCAGCAGCTCTGGACCCAATTCACCCCTCCACTTT.

This clonotype was seen at least ten times. This chain connects TRBV5-4 to TRBJ2-1; D may match TRBD1 or TRBD2 (6 bases each). Germline V gene sequence: CDR1 SGHNT, CDR2 YYREEE (reference sequence). V dropped 4 bases and J dropped 4 bases, with 24 bases sitting between them. The CDR3 has 18 residues. The CDR3 sequence: CASSPVGFKRRGYNEQFF. The CDR3 DNA reads TGTGCCAGCAGCCCGGTCGGGTTCAAGCGGAGGGGGTACAATGAGCAGTTCTTC. Full variable domain (outside the CDR3, taken from reference TRBV5-4 and TRBJ2-1): ETGVTQSPTHLIKTRGQQVTLRCSSQSGHNTVSWYQQALGQGPQFIFQYYREEENGRGNFPPRFSGLQFPNYSSELNVNALELDDSALYLCASSPVGFKRRGYNEQFFGPGTRLTVL.